The 25 T cell receptor beta chains below come from one sample, sequenced in a study of cytomegalovirus exposure and HLA in healthy donors. With 60 Vbeta and 13 Jbeta primers, the PCR was carried out. The protocol was immunoSEQ multiplex PCR, while the TCRdb copy is restricted to in-frame clones and leaves out a portion. The repertoire consists of approximately 110,000 clones, with less than 90% occurring once and the leading ten covering approximately 0.24%. The sample comprised PBMCs. These receptor sequences come from a middle-aged man in good health and CMV-seronegative.

The chain employs TRBV5-1 and TRBJ1-6; 9 positions agree with TRBD1. CDR3 length equals 16 residues. The germline V gene encodes CDR1 SGHRS and CDR2 YFSETQ. After removal of 4 bases from V and 9 bases from J, the junction contained 11 bases not matched to a gene. The CDR3: CASSRFSDRGSSPLHF. The CDR3 DNA is TGCGCCAGCAGCCGTTTCTCGGACAGGGGTAGTTCACCCCTCCACTTT.

The rearrangement joins TRBV19 to TRBJ1-3; no clear D gene. CDR1 is LNHDA and CDR2 is SQIVND in the germline V gene (reference sequence). Deletions cut 6 bases from V and 0 bases from J, with 9 bases between. This CDR3 is 14 amino acids long. CDR3 nucleotide sequence: TGTGCCAGTAGGTCGTCCGGCTCTGGAAACACCATATATTTT. It is translated as CASRSSGSGNTIYF.

The CDR3 DNA reads as TGTGCCAGCAGAGCGACCAGCGGGGGGCGGAACACCGGGGAGCTGTTTTTT. Residues: CASRATSGGRNTGELFF. The J gene is TRBJ2-2, the V gene TRBV7-3; 9 nucleotides match TRBD2. Germline CDR1 SGHTA, CDR2 FQGTGA. J lost 1 base, V lost 6 bases, and 9 bases had no gene match. The CDR3 is made up of 17 amino acids.

This clone was observed once. V gene TRBV4-3 combines with J gene TRBJ2-5; D gene ambiguous. Trimming cost V 4 bases and J 7 bases, with 10 bases left between them. Germline values: CDR1 LGHNA, CDR2 YSLEER. This CDR3 has 12 residues. The CDR3 loop reads CASSPLVRTQYF. The CDR3 nucleotides read TGCGCCAGCAGCCCCCTAGTCCGGACCCAGTACTTC.

The genes are TRBV15 and TRBJ2-5; 11 positions match TRBD1. The germline V gene has CDR1 LNHNV and CDR2 YYDKDF (reference sequence). V gave up 1 base and J gave up 5 bases; unmatched junction bases: 6. The CDR3 totals 16 residues. The CDR3 sequence is CATSRAGQGVMETQYF. The CDR3 nucleotides read TGTGCCACCAGCAGAGCGGGACAGGGGGTGATGGAGACCCAGTACTTC.

DNA of the CDR3: TGTGCCAGCACCCGGACTAGCTGGGGGTTCTTC. Protein: CASTRTSWGFF. The gene calls are TRBV5-4 and TRBJ2-1, with TRBD2 identical over 8 bases. CDR1 and CDR2 (germline): SGHNT, YYREEE (reference sequence). The CDR3 covers 11 residues. V lost 6 bases to trimming and J lost 15 bases; unmatched junction nucleotides: 8.

V and J are TRBV11-2 and TRBJ2-5; TRBD2 is a possible D gene (6 bases). The DNA end is a closer match to TRBJ2-7, so the J assignment may be wrong. The CDR3 spans 16 residues. Germline V gives CDR1 SGHAT, CDR2 FQNNGV. The CDR3 DNA reads TGTGCCAGCAGCTTAGATATAGCGGTTAGCTCCTACGAGCAGTACTTC. Translation: CASSLDIAVSSYEQYF.

J is TRBJ2-7 and V is TRBV4-2; the match to TRBD2 covers 12 bases. This CDR3 spans 15 amino acids. Germline CDR1 and CDR2: LGHNA and YNFKEQ. Unmatched junction bases numbered 1, after V lost 1 base and J lost 3 bases. The CDR3 here is CASSQGTSGDYEQYF. In DNA form, the CDR3 reads TGTGCCAGCAGCCAAGGGACTAGCGGGGACTACGAGCAGTACTTC.

The rearrangement links TRBV7-9 to TRBJ2-7; TRBD2 matches at 7 bases. J gave up 4 bases and V 6 bases, and 21 bases lay outside the gene matches. Germline CDR1 SEHNR, CDR2 FQNEAQ (reference sequence). The CDR3 length is 18 residues. Here the CDR3 DNA reads TGTGCCAGCAGGGGGGGGAATTGGACGAGACGCTCTACTTACGAGCAGTACTTC. It translates to CASRGGNWTRRSTYEQYF.

The table lists this clone with a few counts. The chain is built from TRBV6-5 and TRBJ1-1; perhaps TRBD1 as D (6 bases). V was trimmed by 1 base and J by 4 bases, leaving 13 bases between them. The CDR3 is 15 residues long. Germline CDR1 reads MNHEY; CDR2 reads SVGAGI. The DNA of the CDR3 is TGTGCCAGCAGTTACTTTTACAGGGAGGGCACTGAAGCTTTCTTT. Protein sequence: CASSYFYREGTEAFF.

This chain uses TRBV7-2 with TRBJ1-3; 8 positions match TRBD1. Germline CDR1 SGHTA, CDR2 FQGNSA. V dropped 5 bases and J dropped 7; count of bases not matched to a gene: 13. CDR3 size: 16 residues. The CDR3 DNA is TGTGCCAGCAGCGAGAGTAGCGGACAGGGCTTGAACACCATATATTTT. This codes for CASSESSGQGLNTIYF.

The chain carries TRBV29-1 and TRBJ2-4; 7 positions match TRBD2. J was trimmed by 4 bases and V by 6 bases; bases with no gene match: 0. This CDR3 region has 11 residues. Germline assignment: CDR1 SQVTM and CDR2 ANQGSEA. The CDR3 DNA is TGCAGCGTGCGGGGGAAAAACATTCAGTACTTC. This sequence encodes CSVRGKNIQYF. The full variable domain, in which reference TRBV29-1 and TRBJ2-4 provide the parts outside the CDR3, is SAVISQKPSRDICQRGTSLTIQCQVDSQVTMMFWYRQQPGQSLTLIATANQGSEATYESGFVIDKFPISRPNLTFSTLTVSNMSPEDSSIYLCSVRGKNIQYFGAGTRLSVL.

The chain employs TRBV5-1 and TRBJ2-2; the D gene is possibly TRBD1 (7 bases). Looked up from germline, CDR1 is SGHRS and CDR2 is YFSETQ. The CDR3 loop spans 15 amino acids. V lost 1 base to trimming and J lost 3 bases, with 10 bases between them. CDR3 DNA sequence: TGCGCCAGCAGCTTGATCAGGGGGGACACCGGGGAGCTGTTTTTT. Translation: CASSLIRGDTGELFF.

This chain links TRBV4-2 with TRBJ2-3; D perhaps matches TRBD1 (6 bases). This CDR3 comprises 13 residues. Germline-derived CDR1 and CDR2 are LGHNA and YNFKEQ. The V end was cut by 10 bases, the J end by 0 bases, with 11 bases between. The CDR3 DNA reads as TGTGCCACCAGGGGAGCTAGCACAGATACGCAGTATTTT. Amino acids: CATRGASTDTQYF.

The chain has TRBV21-1 and TRBJ1-1; the DNA was not compared with TRBD1, the D call given in the table. TRBV21-1 is an annotated pseudogene. The CDR3 runs to 16 residues. This CDR3 is CASSNAGTGGNTEAFF. The CDR3 coding sequence is TGTGCCAGCAGCAACGCCGGGACAGGGGGCAACACTGAAGCTTTCTTT.

The rearrangement joins TRBV28 to TRBJ2-7, with 8 nucleotides matching TRBD2. The CDR3 extends over 13 amino acids. V lost 7 bases to trimming and J lost 4 bases; unmatched junction nucleotides: 6. The germline CDR1 and CDR2 sequences are MDHEN and SYDVKM. The chain's CDR3 is CASTGGVEYEQYF. The CDR3 DNA sequence: TGTGCCAGCACCGGGGGGGTGGAATACGAGCAGTACTTC.

This sequence joins TRBV10-2 and TRBJ2-7; possibly TRBD2 for D (6 bases). Germline lookup yields CDR1 WSHSY and CDR2 SAAADI. There are 16 residues in the CDR3. The V end was cut by 4 bases, the J end by 0 bases, with 16 bases between. The CDR3 bases are TGCGCCAGCAGTGCCGTGGTCTTCGGGAGCTCCTACGAGCAGTACTTC. Encoded protein: CASSAVVFGSSYEQYF.

This clone was recorded a few times. The V call is TRBV5-4, the J call TRBJ1-5; D unresolved. This CDR3 spans 14 amino acids. Germline-derived CDR1 and CDR2 are SGHNT and YYREEE (reference sequence). V was clipped by 2 bases and J by 4 bases, with 10 bases between them. The CDR3, as DNA: TGTGCCAGCAGCTTATCGGGAGAGAATCAGCCCCAGCATTTT. Amino acid sequence: CASSLSGENQPQHF.

This clone was seen only once. This chain joins TRBV12-5 and TRBJ1-1; the D is unclear. This CDR3 is 14 amino acids long. The V end was cut by 3 bases, the J end by 6 bases, with 14 bases between. Per the germline V gene, CDR1 is LGHNT and CDR2 is FRNRAP. In DNA form, the CDR3 reads TGTGCTAGTGGTTTAGGCCCGGGAAACTCTGAAGCTTTCTTT. Its protein is CASGLGPGNSEAFF. Full variable domain (remainder filled in from reference TRBV12-5 and TRBJ1-1): DARVTQTPRHKVTEMGQEVTMRCQPILGHNTVFWYRQTMMQGLELLAYFRNRAPLDDSGMPKDRFSAEMPDATLATLKIQPSEPRDSAVYFCASGLGPGNSEAFFGQGTRLTVV.

This clone was found once. This sequence joins TRBV5-4 and TRBJ2-1; 7 nucleotides line up with TRBD1. V lost 4 bases and J lost 4; bases outside the gene matches: 5. The CDR3 loop spans 14 amino acids. The germline gives CDR1 SGHNT, CDR2 YYREEE (reference sequence). The CDR3 spells CASSQGQAYNEQFF. For the CDR3, the DNA is TGTGCCAGCAGCCAAGGACAGGCGTACAATGAGCAGTTCTTC.

The genes are TRBV5-1 and TRBJ2-6; TRBD1 agrees at 7 bases. Trimming removed 0 bases from V and 11 bases from J; junction bases left unmatched: 14. Per germline, CDR1 SGHRS and CDR2 YFSETQ. The CDR3 loop spans 17 amino acids. Here the CDR3 DNA reads TGCGCCAGCAGCTTGGGGATCGGGGCAGGGGGAAGGTACGTCCTGACTTTC. It is translated as CASSLGIGAGGRYVLTF.

Comment on this clone: Mismatch with germline at one junction end may stem from a read error. The chain carries TRBV5-1 and TRBJ1-6, with unresolved D. The CDR3 runs 15 residues. Germline CDR1 is SGHRS and CDR2 is YFSETQ. CDR3 nucleotide sequence: TGCGCTAGCAGCTTGTCAGATCTGGCCAATTCACCCCTCCACTTT. As protein: CASSLSDLANSPLHF.

The chain couples TRBV28 to TRBJ2-2; TRBD2 matches 9 bases. V lost 2 bases, J lost 5 bases, and 3 bases stayed unmatched. The CDR3 covers 15 residues. The germline CDR1 and CDR2 sequences are MDHEN and SYDVKM. CDR3 in amino acids: CASSLRTSGTGELFF. CDR3 nucleotide sequence: TGTGCCAGCAGTTTAAGAACTAGCGGGACCGGGGAGCTGTTTTTT.

The chain recombines TRBV9 with TRBJ1-4; D perhaps matches TRBD1 (5 bases). V shed 0 bases and J shed 7 bases, with 13 bases lying between them. Germline V CDR1 and CDR2: SGDLS, YYNGEE. This CDR3 has 15 residues. The CDR3 spells CASSVERDGREKLFF. CDR3 coding DNA: TGTGCCAGCAGCGTAGAGCGGGACGGACGTGAAAAACTGTTTTTT.

This rearrangement joins TRBV11-3 to TRBJ2-5; the match to TRBD2 covers 9 bases. V was pared by 3 bases and J by 5 bases, with 4 bases of the junction left unmatched. This CDR3 comprises 14 residues. CDR1 and CDR2 from the germline V gene are SGHNT and YENEEA. This CDR3 is CASSFAGGEETQYF. CDR3 DNA sequence: TGTGCCAGCAGCTTTGCGGGGGGGGAGGAGACCCAGTACTTC.